The sample holds a few counts of the clone carrying this T cell receptor beta chain. This sample was taken from a study of control samples from healthy donors and cancer patients. The repertoire was sequenced with immunoSEQ multiplex PCR; TCRdb's copy has only in-frame clones and lacks some. The table lists around 110,000 clones, more than 70% of them singletons, with approximately 2.2% in the top ten. V lost 6 bases and J lost 1, with 9 bases in between. The germline V gene encodes CDR1 MNHEY and CDR2 SVGAGI. The CDR3 is 13 amino acids. Source material: blood. The chain employs TRBV6-5 and TRBJ2-5; D is possibly TRBD1 (6 bases). The sequence came from a woman in her 70s in good health. The CDR3 here is CASRQGAQETQYF. CDR3 DNA: TGTGCCAGCAGACAGGGAGCCCAAGAGACCCAGTACTTC.